The 30 T cell receptor beta chains below all came from one sample that was sequenced in a study of blood T cell repertoires in COVID-19. Repertoires were generated with immunoSEQ multiplex PCR, while TCRdb's copy carries only in-frame clones and drops some. The data show 95,000 to 150,000 clones, about 85% seen once. The sequenced sample was peripheral blood. These receptor sequences come from a woman of 80 years or more with acute or convalescent COVID-19.

As DNA, the CDR3 is TGTGCCAGCAACGGACCTTTTGCGGGCTCTGGAAACACCATATATTTT. This codes for CASNGPFAGSGNTIYF. The V gene is TRBV2, the J gene TRBJ1-3; no definite D call. V was pared by 7 bases and J by 0 bases, with 16 bases between. The germline V gene has CDR1 SNHLY and CDR2 FYNNEI. This CDR3 contains 16 residues.

The chain links TRBV28 to TRBJ1-3; D is undetermined. The germline CDR1 and CDR2 sequences are MDHEN and SYDVKM. Trimming removed 7 bases from V and 3 bases from J, with 19 bases in between. CDR3 length: 16 residues. CDR3 bases: TGTGCCAGCATTCAACTGGGAGGTGTGGGTGGAAACACCATATATTTT. It codes for CASIQLGGVGGNTIYF. Combining the CDR3 with reference TRBV28 and TRBJ1-3 gives the whole variable domain DVKVTQSSRYLVKRTGEKVFLECVQDMDHENMFWYRQDPGLGLRLIYFSYDVKMKEKGDIPEGYSVSREKKERFSLILESASTNQTSMYLCASIQLGGVGGNTIYFGEGSWLTVV.

The gene calls are TRBV2 and TRBJ2-7; 8 positions agree with TRBD1. The trim removed 9 bases at V and 3 bases at J, leaving 10 bases unmatched. The CDR3 has 14 residues. Looked up from germline, CDR1 is SNHLY and CDR2 is FYNNEI. The CDR3 DNA reads TGTGCCAGTAGACAGGGGCGGTTAATCTACGAGCAGTACTTC. Translating gives CASRQGRLIYEQYF.

The chain couples TRBV28 to TRBJ1-2, with 7 positions matching TRBD1. The V segment lost 6 bases and the J segment 4 bases; nucleotides outside the gene matches: 8. CDR1 and CDR2 (germline): MDHEN, SYDVKM. The CDR3 contains 14 residues. The CDR3 DNA reads TGTGCCAGCAGGTCCCAGGGGGGACTCTATGGCTACACCTTC. Protein sequence: CASRSQGGLYGYTF.

The chain joins TRBV7-8 to TRBJ1-5; 12 nucleotides line up with TRBD1. This CDR3 comprises 17 residues. Looked up from germline, CDR1 is SGHVS and CDR2 is FQNEAQ. The junction had 9 bases not matched to a gene; V was cut back by 4 bases and J by 5 bases. CDR3: CASSSHRDRGRDQPQHF. For the CDR3, the DNA is TGTGCCAGCAGCTCACACCGGGACAGGGGGCGCGATCAGCCCCAGCATTTT.

J is TRBJ1-2 and V is TRBV2; TRBD1 aligns across 7 bases. The germline V gene encodes CDR1 SNHLY and CDR2 FYNNEI. The CDR3 spans 12 residues. Trimming removed 7 bases from V and 7 bases from J; junction bases left unmatched: 6. The CDR3 is CASKGTAFGYTF. The CDR3 DNA follows: TGTGCCAGCAAAGGGACAGCCTTTGGCTACACCTTC.

On this clone itself: Sequence at one end of the junction differs from germline and may be a read error. The CDR3 spells CASGLERSRLIF. The CDR3 DNA reads as TGTGCTAGTGGTTTGGAGCGGTCCCGGTTGATCTTT. The chain couples TRBV12-5 to TRBJ1-1; D uncertain. Germline V CDR1 and CDR2: LGHNT, FRNRAP. The length of the CDR3 is 12 residues.

V is TRBV9 and J is TRBJ2-3; 8 bases match TRBD2. The CDR3 is 19 residues long. The V segment lost 0 bases and the J segment 2 bases; nucleotides outside the gene matches: 14. CDR1 and CDR2 from the germline V gene are SGDLS and YYNGEE. CDR3 nucleotide sequence: TGTGCCAGCAGCGTAGGGCCATCTGCTCGGGGGGGCCCCACAGATACGCAGTATTTT. This sequence encodes CASSVGPSARGGPTDTQYF.

V gene TRBV19 combines with J gene TRBJ1-1, with D perhaps TRBD1 (5 bases). The CDR3 extends over 17 amino acids. Trimming removed 6 bases at V and 7 bases at J, with 27 bases between. From germline, CDR1 is LNHDA and CDR2 SQIVND (reference sequence). CDR3 sequence reads: CASSLRAGRSSRGEAFF. CDR3 sequence (DNA): TGTGCCAGTAGCCTACGGGCAGGGCGATCTTCTAGGGGTGAAGCTTTCTTT.

The chain is built from TRBV4-3 and TRBJ1-2; no clear D gene. This CDR3 contains 16 residues. The V gene's germline CDR1 is LGHNA and CDR2 YSLEER. V was trimmed by 0 bases and J by 2 bases, leaving 13 bases between them. CDR3 nucleotides: TGCGCCAGCAGCCAAGAGAGGGAAACAAAGAACTATGGCTACACCTTC. Amino acid sequence: CASSQERETKNYGYTF.

The chain has TRBV7-9 and TRBJ1-2; D call uncertain. V lost 0 bases, J lost 9 bases, and 11 bases lay in between. The CDR3 sequence is 13 residues long. The germline V gene has CDR1 SEHNR and CDR2 FQNEAQ (reference sequence). DNA of the CDR3: TGTGCCAGCAGCTTAGCATCGGGTCGTAGCTACACCTTC. As protein: CASSLASGRSYTF.

This clone was counted only a few times. The rearrangement joins TRBV28 to TRBJ1-1; TRBD1 matches at 7 bases. The CDR3 runs to 14 residues. The V segment lost 6 bases and the J segment 3 bases; nucleotides outside the gene matches: 7. CDR1 is MDHEN, CDR2 SYDVKM, per germline. The CDR3 protein is CASRRQGRHTEAFF. CDR3 DNA: TGTGCCAGCAGGCGACAGGGACGACACACTGAAGCTTTCTTT.

The chain uses TRBV27 and TRBJ2-6; D not resolved. CDR1 and CDR2 (germline): MNHEY, SMNVEV (reference sequence). This CDR3 contains 14 residues. With 5 bases removed from V and 0 bases from J, the gap between germline ends came to 5 bases. CDR3 protein: CASSLSSGANVLTF. CDR3 DNA: TGTGCCAGCAGTCTAAGCTCTGGGGCCAACGTCCTGACTTTC.

The chain carries TRBV7-9 and TRBJ2-2; D is perhaps TRBD1 (6 bases). Trimming removed 4 bases from V and 2 bases from J, with 14 bases in between. The CDR3 contains 16 residues. Germline V CDR1 and CDR2: SEHNR, FQNEAQ (reference sequence). The CDR3 here is CASSSQGLPNTGELFF. The CDR3 bases are TGTGCCAGCAGCTCACAGGGCCTACCAAACACCGGGGAGCTGTTTTTT.

The chain uses TRBV2 and TRBJ1-3, with 8 bases aligning to TRBD1. Germline CDR1 SNHLY, CDR2 FYNNEI. CDR3 length: 14 amino acids. Losses at the gene ends were 7 bases for V and 3 bases for J; bases not matched to a gene: 5. The CDR3 is CASNQGAIGNTIYF. CDR3 bases: TGTGCCAGCAACCAGGGGGCTATTGGAAACACCATATATTTT. The full variable domain, in which reference TRBV2 and TRBJ1-3 provide the parts outside the CDR3, is EPEVTQTPSHQVTQMGQEVILRCVPISNHLYFYWYRQILGQKVEFLVSFYNNEISEKSEIFDDQFSVERPDGSNFTLKIRSTKLEDSAMYFCASNQGAIGNTIYFGEGSWLTVV.

This chain links TRBV10-3 with TRBJ1-2, with D possibly TRBD1 on 6 matching bases. Looked up from germline, CDR1 is ENHRY and CDR2 is SYGVKD. This CDR3 spans 13 amino acids. Trimming took off 11 bases at V and 6 bases at J, with 19 bases between the two ends. CDR3 residues: CASGGGGRDGYTF. Written as DNA, the CDR3 is TGTGCCTCTGGGGGGGGCGGAAGGGATGGCTACACCTTC.

This clone occurred a few times. This sequence joins TRBV5-5 and TRBJ1-6, with no clear D. V was pared by 4 bases and J by 8 bases, with 10 bases between. Germline loops: CDR1 SGHKS, CDR2 YYEKEE (reference sequence). The CDR3 has 13 residues. The CDR3 loop is CASSRARDSPLHF. The DNA for the CDR3 is TGTGCCAGCAGCCGGGCGAGGGATTCACCCCTCCACTTT.

This rearrangement joins TRBV18 to TRBJ1-3; no reliable D call. CDR3 size: 14 residues. Germline V CDR1 and CDR2: KGHSH, LQKENI. The ends were cut back, 2 bases at V and 4 bases at J, with 9 bases in the middle. DNA for the CDR3: TGTGCCAGCTCACCAGAGGCGCGGGGAAACACCATATATTTT. Translation gives CASSPEARGNTIYF.

The chain couples TRBV7-7 to TRBJ1-3, with D maybe TRBD1 (5 bases). The CDR3 covers 20 residues. The V and J ends lost 1 base and 2 bases respectively, with 24 bases between them. Germline V gene data show CDR1 as SSHAT and CDR2 as FNYEAQ (reference sequence). As DNA, the CDR3 is TGTGCCAGCAGCTTAGACATCATCGGGGGAGGGCTGGTGACTGGAAACACCATATATTTT. Its protein is CASSLDIIGGGLVTGNTIYF.

V usage is TRBV4-2 and J usage is TRBJ2-3, with 8 bases aligning to TRBD2. Germline CDR1 reads LGHNA; CDR2 reads YNFKEQ. The CDR3 extends over 17 amino acids. V lost 4 bases and J lost 4; bases outside the gene matches: 13. The CDR3 reads CASSPRATGLDADTQYF. In DNA form, the CDR3 reads TGTGCCAGCAGCCCAAGAGCGACGGGACTAGATGCAGATACGCAGTATTTT.

The chain has TRBV19 and TRBJ1-2, with TRBD1 matching over 9 bases. The CDR3 covers 16 residues. From germline, CDR1 is LNHDA and CDR2 SQIVND (reference sequence). Unmatched junction bases numbered 8, after V lost 1 base and J lost 5 bases. The CDR3 loop is CASSIGTGAGEYGYTF. The DNA of the CDR3 is TGTGCCAGTAGTATAGGGACAGGGGCCGGAGAGTATGGCTACACCTTC.

The J gene is TRBJ2-3, the V gene TRBV7-8; D gene uncertain. The CDR3 runs to 11 residues. CDR1 and CDR2 from the germline V gene are SGHVS and FQNEAQ. Trimming took off 5 bases at V and 6 bases at J, with 6 bases between the two ends. The CDR3 spells CASSLSDTQYF. In nucleotides, the CDR3 is TGTGCCAGCAGCCTCAGTGATACGCAGTATTTT.

Only one count was recorded for this clone. This chain connects TRBV6-1 to TRBJ1-5; the D is unclear. Germline-derived CDR1 and CDR2 are MNHNS and SASEGT. V gave up 2 bases and J gave up 7 bases, with 9 bases separating them. This CDR3 has 13 amino acids. The CDR3 protein is CASSERERQPQHF. Written as DNA, the CDR3 is TGTGCCAGCAGTGAACGGGAGCGGCAGCCCCAGCATTTT.

The V call is TRBV28, the J call TRBJ1-5, with D possibly being TRBD1 (6 bases). The CDR3 runs to 15 residues. In germline, CDR1 is MDHEN, CDR2 SYDVKM. With 6 bases removed from V and 1 base from J, the gap between germline ends came to 13 bases. The CDR3 DNA sequence: TGTGCCAGCAGGCTTACAGGGTTAAGCAATCAGCCCCAGCATTTT. Translating it yields CASRLTGLSNQPQHF.

The rearrangement uses TRBV9 and TRBJ1-2; possible D gene TRBD1, 6 bases. Trimming cost V 3 bases and J 4 bases, with 13 bases left between them. Germline values: CDR1 SGDLS, CDR2 YYNGEE. The CDR3 extends over 14 amino acids. The CDR3 sequence is CASSAADSLYGYTF. CDR3 DNA: TGTGCCAGCAGCGCCGCGGACAGCCTCTATGGCTACACCTTC.

The CDR3 sequence: CASSQDGGSHMPQHF. DNA of the CDR3: TGCGCCAGCAGCCAAGATGGCGGCAGCCATATGCCCCAGCATTTT. The chain joins TRBV4-1 to TRBJ1-5, with D hard to call. This CDR3 has 15 amino acids. Trimming pared 0 bases from V and 9 bases from J, leaving 15 bases between. Germline CDR1 is MGHRA and CDR2 is YSYEKL.

The chain employs TRBV19 and TRBJ1-2; D unclear. This CDR3 comprises 15 residues. The ends were cut back, 9 bases at V and 1 base at J, with 18 bases in the middle. Germline V gene sequence: CDR1 LNHDA, CDR2 SQIVND (reference sequence). The CDR3 nucleotides read TGTGCCAGCGCCAGGCGCTTCACAAGTAACTATGGCTACACCTTC. This gives the protein CASARRFTSNYGYTF. Full variable domain (missing parts from reference TRBV19 and TRBJ1-2): DGGITQSPKYLFRKEGQNVTLSCEQNLNHDAMYWYRQDPGQGLRLIYYSQIVNDFQKGDIAEGYSVSREKKESFPLTVTSAQKNPTAFYLCASARRFTSNYGYTFGSGTRLTVV.

This clone was found once. The chain combines TRBV5-1 with TRBJ1-1; 7 nucleotides align to TRBD1. CDR1 SGHRS and CDR2 YFSETQ come from the germline V gene. This CDR3 has 14 amino acids. J gave up 0 bases and V 6 bases, and 5 bases lay outside the gene matches. The CDR3 region has the DNA TGCGCCAGCAAGGGACAGAGCATGAACACTGAAGCTTTCTTT. It translates to CASKGQSMNTEAFF. The variable domain in full, with the rest retrieved from reference TRBV5-1 and TRBJ1-1, is KAGVTQTPRYLIKTRGQQVTLSCSPISGHRSVSWYQQTPGQGLQFLFEYFSETQRNKGNFPGRFSGRQFSNSRSEMNVSTLELGDSALYLCASKGQSMNTEAFFGQGTRLTVV.

This chain's CDR3 is CASSTPGAGGYTF. The CDR3 DNA reads as TGTGCCAGCAGCACCCCGGGAGCGGGCGGCTACACCTTC. The rearrangement links TRBV7-9 to TRBJ1-2, with unresolved D. The germline V and J ends were trimmed by 5 bases and 8 bases, with 15 bases remaining between them. Per germline, CDR1 SEHNR and CDR2 FQNEAQ (reference sequence). This CDR3 is 13 amino acids long.

This rearrangement joins TRBV18 to TRBJ2-5, with TRBD2 matching 8 bases. In germline, CDR1 is KGHSH, CDR2 LQKENI. With 3 bases clipped from V and 5 bases from J, the junction kept 2 bases outside the gene matches. The CDR3 extends over 13 amino acids. The CDR3: CASSPSGGETQYF. CDR3 in DNA: TGTGCCAGCTCACCGTCGGGAGGGGAGACCCAGTACTTC.